What follows are 25 T cell receptor beta chains derived from one specimen sequenced in a study of cytotoxic CD8 clonotypes in ibrutinib-treated CLL. The repertoire was sequenced with immunoSEQ multiplex PCR; TCRdb's copy has only in-frame clones and lacks some. The data show approximately 47,000 clones, with 50% to 80% seen just once and under 25% held by the top ten. This sample comprised PBMCs, obtained after 24 months of ibrutinib treatment. The source is a human donor with chronic lymphocytic leukemia.

There are a few counts of this clone. The V gene is TRBV18, the J gene TRBJ2-1; D not certain. Between the trimmed V and J ends, which lost 7 bases and 4 bases, there was a span of 14 bases. The CDR3 loop spans 14 amino acids. Germline V lookup: CDR1 KGHSH, CDR2 LQKENI. The DNA of the CDR3 is TGTGCCAGCTGGAGTACAGAGCTATACAATGAGCAGTTCTTC. It codes for CASWSTELYNEQFF.

This chain joins TRBV28 and TRBJ1-6; the D is unclear. Germline assignment: CDR1 MDHEN and CDR2 SYDVKM. The CDR3 loop spans 15 amino acids. V shed 7 bases and J shed 9 bases, with 19 bases lying between them. CDR3 nucleotides: TGTGCCAGCAACACCTGGAGAGGGCCTGTTTCACCCCTCCACTTT. Translated: CASNTWRGPVSPLHF.

V and J are TRBV7-9 and TRBJ2-3; D call uncertain. This CDR3 contains 12 residues. In germline, CDR1 is SEHNR, CDR2 FQNEAQ (reference sequence). V lost 2 bases, J lost 11 bases, and 11 bases lay in between. CDR3 loop: CASSLRLPEQYF. In DNA form, the CDR3 reads TGTGCCAGCAGCTTACGACTCCCAGAGCAGTATTTT.

The J gene is TRBJ2-7, the V gene TRBV30, with 7 bases that match TRBD1. The V and J ends lost 7 bases and 2 bases, in that order; junction bases with no gene match: 8. Germline CDR1 and CDR2: GTSNPN and SVGIG (reference sequence). CDR3 size: 13 residues. The CDR3 loop reads CAYRRDRPYEQYF. DNA of the CDR3: TGTGCCTACCGCCGGGACAGACCCTACGAGCAGTACTTC.

This chain uses TRBV2 with TRBJ2-3, with D perhaps matching TRBD1 or TRBD2 (6 bases each). The CDR3 runs to 14 residues. Trimming removed 8 bases from V and 1 base from J, with 13 bases in between. CDR1 and CDR2 from the germline V gene are SNHLY and FYNNEI. CDR3 loop: CASLPGEGTDTQYF. The CDR3 DNA reads TGTGCCAGCCTGCCAGGGGAGGGCACAGATACGCAGTATTTT.

This rearrangement joins TRBV5-4 to TRBJ2-7, with D possibly matching TRBD1 (5 bases). The germline V gene has CDR1 SGHNT and CDR2 YYREEE (reference sequence). Trimming shortened V by 1 base and J by 5 bases, and 16 bases separated the two germline ends. The CDR3 is 15 residues long. The CDR3: CASSLFEIRANEQYF. CDR3 coding DNA: TGTGCCAGCAGCTTGTTCGAGATCAGGGCCAACGAGCAGTACTTC.

The rearrangement joins TRBV7-9 to TRBJ2-1; 13 positions agree with TRBD2. Germline values: CDR1 SEHNR, CDR2 FQNEAQ (reference sequence). This CDR3 has 16 amino acids. After removal of 5 bases from V and 7 bases from J, the junction contained 8 bases not matched to a gene. The chain's CDR3 is CASSPGTSGIRNEQFF. The CDR3, as DNA: TGTGCCAGCAGCCCCGGGACTAGCGGGATAAGGAATGAGCAGTTCTTC.

The V and J genes are TRBV6-1 and TRBJ1-2, with 7 bases matching TRBD1. The CDR3 consists of 12 residues. The V gene's germline CDR1 is MNHNS and CDR2 SASEGT. Trimming took 11 bases from V and 9 from J; bases not matched to a gene: 12. CDR3 nucleotides: TGTGCCGGGGGGGGACAGTCTGCAAGCTACACCTTC. Residues: CAGGGQSASYTF.

In regard to this clone: Sequence at one end of the junction differs from germline and may be a read error. This chain uses TRBV2 with TRBJ2-7; D may be TRBD1 or TRBD2 (5 bases each). Germline loops: CDR1 SNHLY, CDR2 FYNNEI. CDR3 length equals 15 residues. The CDR3 spells CASNERSGTNYEQYF. The CDR3 DNA is TGTGCCAGCAATGAAAGATCCGGGACGAATTACGAGCAGTACTTC.

The genes are TRBV15 and TRBJ2-5; the D is unclear. Germline V gene lookup returns CDR1 LNHNV and CDR2 YYDKDF (reference sequence). The CDR3 consists of 13 residues. Deletions cut 1 base from V and 1 base from J, with 4 bases between. CDR3 sequence reads: CATSRGSQETQYF. The DNA for the CDR3 is TGTGCCACCAGCAGAGGCAGCCAAGAGACCCAGTACTTC.

The rearrangement uses TRBV6-1 and TRBJ1-1; D is unresolved. This CDR3 contains 13 residues. V was pared by 6 bases and J by 1 base, with 9 bases between. The germline CDR1 and CDR2 sequences are MNHNS and SASEGT. The CDR3 sequence is CASRTQENTEAFF. In DNA form, the CDR3 reads TGTGCCAGCAGAACGCAGGAGAACACTGAAGCTTTCTTT.

The chain couples TRBV19 to TRBJ2-3, with a possible D match to TRBD1 (5 bases). CDR3 length: 14 amino acids. Per the germline V gene, CDR1 is LNHDA and CDR2 is SQIVND (reference sequence). With 1 base removed from V and 3 bases from J, the gap between germline ends came to 8 bases. The CDR3 loop is CASSIVPGTDTQYF. CDR3 coding DNA: TGTGCCAGTAGTATAGTTCCAGGGACAGATACGCAGTATTTT.

The chain combines TRBV9 with TRBJ2-2; D ambiguous. The CDR3 sequence is 12 residues long. CDR1 SGDLS and CDR2 YYNGEE come from the germline V gene. V lost 0 bases to trimming and J lost 6 bases, with 3 bases between them. CDR3 DNA sequence: TGTGCCAGCAGCGTAGCCCCCGGGGAGCTGTTTTTT. Translated, it gives CASSVAPGELFF.

The J gene is TRBJ2-2, the V gene TRBV7-9; D is unclear. The CDR3 totals 11 residues. The germline V and J ends were trimmed by 5 bases and 8 bases, with 6 bases remaining between them. Germline V gene sequence: CDR1 SEHNR, CDR2 FQNEAQ (reference sequence). The CDR3 DNA follows: TGTGCCAGCAGCCCTGAGGGGGAGCTGTTTTTT. Residues: CASSPEGELFF.

V and J are TRBV19 and TRBJ2-1, with D perhaps matching TRBD1 or TRBD2 (5 bases each). V was shortened by 1 base and J by 9 bases, with 13 bases between the two germline ends. The CDR3 loop spans 14 amino acids. In germline, CDR1 is LNHDA, CDR2 SQIVND (reference sequence). CDR3 amino acids: CASSIAPLGGEQFF. The CDR3, as DNA: TGTGCCAGTAGTATAGCTCCTCTTGGGGGTGAGCAGTTCTTC.

The chain employs TRBV5-4 and TRBJ2-5; 7 bases are a match to TRBD1. Trimming at V came to 1 base and at J to 4 bases, leaving 4 bases not matched to a gene. CDR1 and CDR2 from the germline V gene are SGHNT and YYREEE (reference sequence). This CDR3 comprises 14 residues. CDR3 loop: CASSLIGGRETQYF. CDR3 nucleotides: TGTGCCAGCAGCTTGATAGGGGGCCGAGAGACCCAGTACTTC.

This clone showed up just a few times. The V call is TRBV28, the J call TRBJ1-1; D is possibly TRBD1 (5 bases). The germline V and J ends were trimmed by 6 bases and 10 bases, with 18 bases remaining between them. The CDR3 is 13 residues long. Germline V lookup: CDR1 MDHEN, CDR2 SYDVKM. This CDR3 reads CASRRGSRGAAFF. The DNA of the CDR3 is TGTGCCAGCAGGAGGGGCTCACGAGGGGCAGCTTTCTTT.

This clone has only a few counts. J is TRBJ1-1 and V is TRBV5-5, with D possibly matching TRBD1 (5 bases). This CDR3 is built from 12 residues. V was shortened by 4 bases and J by 6 bases, with 10 bases between the two germline ends. Germline values: CDR1 SGHKS, CDR2 YYEKEE (reference sequence). CDR3 sequence reads: CASSLRGAEAFF. For the CDR3, the DNA is TGTGCCAGCAGCCTGAGGGGCGCTGAAGCTTTCTTT.

This clone was counted at least ten times. This chain connects TRBV6-1 to TRBJ1-2, with a possible D match to TRBD1 (6 bases). The CDR3 has 14 amino acids. The ends were cut back, 5 bases at V and 6 bases at J, with 16 bases in the middle. The germline V gene encodes CDR1 MNHNS and CDR2 SASEGT. The CDR3 DNA reads TGTGCCAGCAGTCCGAGGGGGGAAGTAAATGGCTACACCTTC. This sequence encodes CASSPRGEVNGYTF.

V usage is TRBV4-1 and J usage is TRBJ2-7, with D unresolved. The CDR3 spans 12 residues. V was trimmed by 4 bases and J by 3 bases, leaving 7 bases between them. The germline gives CDR1 MGHRA, CDR2 YSYEKL. CDR3 amino acids: CASSRQSYEQYF. In DNA form, the CDR3 reads TGCGCCAGCAGCCGGCAGAGCTACGAGCAGTACTTC.

The rearrangement uses TRBV5-1 and TRBJ2-5, with D uncertain. V was shortened by 3 bases and J by 2 bases, with 5 bases between the two germline ends. The length of the CDR3 is 12 residues. The germline V gene has CDR1 SGHRS and CDR2 YFSETQ. CDR3 residues: CASSYNQETQYF. The CDR3 coding sequence is TGCGCCAGCAGCTACAATCAAGAGACCCAGTACTTC. The variable domain in full, with the rest retrieved from reference TRBV5-1 and TRBJ2-5, is KAGVTQTPRYLIKTRGQQVTLSCSPISGHRSVSWYQQTPGQGLQFLFEYFSETQRNKGNFPGRFSGRQFSNSRSEMNVSTLELGDSALYLCASSYNQETQYFGPGTRLLVL.

This clone was picked up many times. The chain combines TRBV19 with TRBJ1-5; 8 nucleotides agree with TRBD1. CDR1 is LNHDA, CDR2 SQIVND, per germline (reference sequence). Trimming at V came to 3 bases and at J to 4 bases, leaving 5 bases not matched to a gene. This CDR3 contains 15 residues. The DNA of the CDR3 is TGTGCCAGTAGTATCCAACAGGGGGGGAATCAGCCCCAGCATTTT. It specifies CASSIQQGGNQPQHF.

The chain employs TRBV5-4 and TRBJ2-1; 10 bases fit TRBD2. The ends lost 0 bases at V and 5 bases at J; junction bases unmatched: 5. The CDR3 totals 16 residues. From germline, CDR1 is SGHNT and CDR2 YYREEE (reference sequence). The CDR3 protein is CASSLARLAGDNEQFF. In DNA form, the CDR3 reads TGTGCCAGCAGCTTGGCTCGGCTAGCGGGGGACAATGAGCAGTTCTTC.

The chain recombines TRBV2 with TRBJ2-3; a weak D match, TRBD2 (6 bases). With 11 bases removed from V and 4 bases from J, the gap between germline ends came to 13 bases. Germline V CDR1 and CDR2: SNHLY, FYNNEI. This CDR3 has 12 amino acids. CDR3 nucleotide sequence: TGTGCCGCCAAGGGCGGGGCAGATACGCAGTATTTT. This gives the protein CAAKGGADTQYF. Combining the CDR3 with reference TRBV2 and TRBJ2-3 gives the whole variable domain EPEVTQTPSHQVTQMGQEVILRCVPISNHLYFYWYRQILGQKVEFLVSFYNNEISEKSEIFDDQFSVERPDGSNFTLKIRSTKLEDSAMYFCAAKGGADTQYFGPGTRLTVL.

In this sample, this clone turned up once. This chain joins TRBV2 and TRBJ2-7; D may correspond to TRBD1 or TRBD2 (6 bases each). V shed 11 bases and J shed 1 base, with 27 bases lying between them. Germline V CDR1 and CDR2: SNHLY, FYNNEI. The CDR3 extends over 17 amino acids. The CDR3 region is CASRGGPKRVGSYEQYF. CDR3 coding DNA: TGTGCCTCCCGAGGGGGGCCAAAAAGGGTCGGGTCCTACGAGCAGTACTTC.